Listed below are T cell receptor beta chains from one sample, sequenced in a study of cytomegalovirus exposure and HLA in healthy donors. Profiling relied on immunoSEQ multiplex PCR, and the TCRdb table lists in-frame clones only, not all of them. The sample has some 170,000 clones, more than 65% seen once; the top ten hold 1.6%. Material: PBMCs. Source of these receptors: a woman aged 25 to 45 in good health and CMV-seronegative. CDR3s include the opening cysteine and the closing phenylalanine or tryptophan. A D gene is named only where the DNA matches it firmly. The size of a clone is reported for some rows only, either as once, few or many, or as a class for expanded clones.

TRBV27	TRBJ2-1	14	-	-	TGTGCCAGCGGAAGACTGAGCTCCTACAATGAGCAGTTCTTC	CASGRLSSYNEQFF
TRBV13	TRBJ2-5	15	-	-	TGTGCCAGCAGCTTAGCCCGACAGGCCCAAGAGACCCAGTACTTC	CASSLARQAQETQYF
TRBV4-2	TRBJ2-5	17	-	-	TGTGCCAGCAGTCGATGGGATAAACAGGGACCCCAAGAGACCCAGTACTTC	CASSRWDKQGPQETQYF
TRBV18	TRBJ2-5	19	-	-	TGTGCCAGCTCACCTTCTACCCCCTGGGGCACGCTCCCCCGAGAGACCCAGTACTTC	CASSPSTPWGTLPRETQYF
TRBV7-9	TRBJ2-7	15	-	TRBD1	TGTGCCAGCAGCAACCGGGACAGGGGGCTCTACGAGCAGTACTTC	CASSNRDRGLYEQYF
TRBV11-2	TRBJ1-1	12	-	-	TGTGCCAGCAGCTTGACTGCTTCTGAAGCTTTCTTT	CASSLTASEAFF
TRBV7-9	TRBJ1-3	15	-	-	TGTGCCAGCAGCTTACGGGGGGATCCTGGGGACACCATATATTTT	CASSLRGDPGDTIYF
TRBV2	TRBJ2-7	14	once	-	TGTGCCAGCAGACCTGGACTATTCTCCTACGAGCAGTACTTC	CASRPGLFSYEQYF
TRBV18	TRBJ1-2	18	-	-	TGTGCCAGCTCACCACCTATTGGCGGAATCCTACGATGGTATGGCTACACCTTC	CASSPPIGGILRWYGYTF
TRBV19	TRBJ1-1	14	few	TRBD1	TGTGCCAGTAGTACACAGGGGGTGAGGGTGGAAGCTTTCTTT	CASSTQGVRVEAFF
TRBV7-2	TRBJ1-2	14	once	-	TGTGCCAGCAGATCAAGGGACGGGACATGGGGCTACACCTTC	CASRSRDGTWGYTF
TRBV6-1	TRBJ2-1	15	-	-	TGTGCCAGCAGTGAAGTCTGGAGCTCCTACAATGAGCAGTTCTTC	CASSEVWSSYNEQFF
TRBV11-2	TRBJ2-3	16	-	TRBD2	TGTGCCAGCAGCCGCAGACTAGCGGGAGAGAGAGATACGCAGTATTTT	CASSRRLAGERDTQYF
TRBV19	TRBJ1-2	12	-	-	TGTGCCAGTCGCCTAGGCCCGGGTGGCTACACCTTC	CASRLGPGGYTF
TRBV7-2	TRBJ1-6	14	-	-	TGTGCCAGCAGCTTAGTACATCACAATTCACCCCTCCACTTT	CASSLVHHNSPLHF
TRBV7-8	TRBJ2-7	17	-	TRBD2	TGTGCCAGCAGCTTAGGACTAGCGGGAGTCCTCTCCTACGAGCAGTACTTC	CASSLGLAGVLSYEQYF
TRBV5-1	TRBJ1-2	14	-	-	TGCGCCAGCAGCTGGGCAGGGTTCGCCTATGGCTACACCTTC	CASSWAGFAYGYTF
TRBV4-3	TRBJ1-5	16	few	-	TGCGCCAGCAGCCCCAGGGTTGGGGATAGCAATCAGCCCCAGCATTTT	CASSPRVGDSNQPQHF
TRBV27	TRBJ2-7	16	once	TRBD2	TGTGCCAGCAGTTTAATGGGGCGGGAGGGCCGGTACGAGCAGTACTTC	CASSLMGREGRYEQYF
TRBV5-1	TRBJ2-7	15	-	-	TGCGCCAGCAGCTTGGACAGGTCCCAGTCCTACGAGCAGTACTTC	CASSLDRSQSYEQYF
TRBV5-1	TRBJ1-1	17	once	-	TGCGCCAGCAGCCCCAAGGGGTCTCAAGAAAGGAACACTGAAGCTCTCTTT	CASSPKGSQERNTEALF
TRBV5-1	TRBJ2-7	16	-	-	TGCGCCAGCAGCTTGGTCGGGCAGGGGTACTACTACGAGCAGTACTTC	CASSLVGQGYYYEQYF
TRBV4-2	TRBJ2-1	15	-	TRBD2	TGTGCCAGCAGCCACGTTAGCGGGGGGGCCAATGAGCAGTTCTTC	CASSHVSGGANEQFF
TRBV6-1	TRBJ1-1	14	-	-	TGTGCCAGCAGTGAAGCTGGGGGCTTGGCTGAAGCTTTCTTT	CASSEAGGLAEAFF
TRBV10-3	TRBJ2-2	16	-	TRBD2	TGTGCCATCAGTGAGCCGGGACTAGGGGACACCGGGGAGCTGTTTTTT	CAISEPGLGDTGELFF
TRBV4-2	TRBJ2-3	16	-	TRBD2	TGTGCCAGCAGCCAAGTCTCGGGAGGGTCTTCAGATACGCAGTATTTT	CASSQVSGGSSDTQYF
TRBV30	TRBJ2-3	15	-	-	TGTGCCTGGAGTTTGGGGGCGGCCAGCACAGATACGCAGTATTTT	CAWSLGAASTDTQYF
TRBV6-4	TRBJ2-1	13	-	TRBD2	TGTGCCAGCAGTAGCGGGAGACGTAATGAGCAGTTCTTC	CASSSGRRNEQFF
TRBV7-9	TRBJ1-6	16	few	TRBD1	TGTGCCAGCAGCTTTATCCCGGGACAGGGGAATTCACCCCTCCACTTT	CASSFIPGQGNSPLHF
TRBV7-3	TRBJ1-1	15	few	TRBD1	TGTGCCAGCAGCTTAACGGACAGGGGGAACACTGAAGCTTTCTTT	CASSLTDRGNTEAFF
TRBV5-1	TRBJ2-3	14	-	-	TGCGCCAGCAGCTTGGTAGGGGGGGAGGATACGCAGTATTTT	CASSLVGGEDTQYF
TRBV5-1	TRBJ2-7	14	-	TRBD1	TGCGCCAGCAGCCTACAGGGGGTGGGGGGCGAGCAGTACTTC	CASSLQGVGGEQYF
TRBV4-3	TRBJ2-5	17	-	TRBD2	TGCGCCAGCAGCCAAGATCGGGGTAGCGGGAGGGTCAAGACCCAGTACTTC	CASSQDRGSGRVKTQYF
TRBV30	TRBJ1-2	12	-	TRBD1	TGTGCCTGGAGCCGGGACAGGGGAGGCTACCCCTTC	CAWSRDRGGYPF
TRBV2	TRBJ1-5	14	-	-	TGTGCCAGCAGTGTTACGGGGGGCAGTCAGCCCCAGCATTTT	CASSVTGGSQPQHF
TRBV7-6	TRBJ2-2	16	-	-	TGTGCCAGCAGCTTAAATGGAGGCACGAACACCGGGGAGCTGTTTTTT	CASSLNGGTNTGELFF
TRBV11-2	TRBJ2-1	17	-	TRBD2	TGTGCCAGCAGCTTAGATCAGCGGAGCGGGGCATACAATGAGCAGTTCTTC	CASSLDQRSGAYNEQFF
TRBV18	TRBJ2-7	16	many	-	TGTGCCAGCTCACCAATGGTAACGAGACATCGCTACGAGCAGTACTTC	CASSPMVTRHRYEQYF
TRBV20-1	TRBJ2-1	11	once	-	TGCAGTGCTCACAGGGTGCCTGAGCAGTTCTTC	CSAHRVPEQFF
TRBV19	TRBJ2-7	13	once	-	TGTGCCAGCGCGCGGCAGTTGGTAGACGAGCAGTACTTC	CASARQLVDEQYF
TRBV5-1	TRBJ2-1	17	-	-	TGCGCCAGCACCCCGCGGATGGCCAGTATCCCATACAATGAGCAGTTCTTC	CASTPRMASIPYNEQFF
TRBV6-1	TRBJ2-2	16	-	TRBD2	TGTGCCAGCAGTGCTCTAGCGGGGGGGAACACCGGGGAGCTGTTTTTT	CASSALAGGNTGELFF
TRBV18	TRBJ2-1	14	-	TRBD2	TGTGCCAGCTCACGGGGTGGGACTAGCAATGAGCAGTTCTTC	CASSRGGTSNEQFF
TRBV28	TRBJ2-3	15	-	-	TGTGCCAGCCCGCCCGGGTCCCCGAGCACAGATACGCAGTATTTT	CASPPGSPSTDTQYF
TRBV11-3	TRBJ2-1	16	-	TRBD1	TGTGCCAGCAGCTTAGATGGGACAGGCTCCTACAATGAGCAGTTCTTC	CASSLDGTGSYNEQFF
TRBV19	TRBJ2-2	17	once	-	TGTGCCAGTAACACCCAACGCGGGCGGGCGAACACCGGGGAGCTGTTTTTT	CASNTQRGRANTGELFF
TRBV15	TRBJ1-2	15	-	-	TGTGCCACCAGCAGGGGGACGGGGGGGCCCTATGGCTACACCTTC	CATSRGTGGPYGYTF
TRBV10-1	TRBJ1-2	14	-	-	TGCGCCAGCAGTGAGACAGGGAGTCCCTATGGCTACACCTTC	CASSETGSPYGYTF